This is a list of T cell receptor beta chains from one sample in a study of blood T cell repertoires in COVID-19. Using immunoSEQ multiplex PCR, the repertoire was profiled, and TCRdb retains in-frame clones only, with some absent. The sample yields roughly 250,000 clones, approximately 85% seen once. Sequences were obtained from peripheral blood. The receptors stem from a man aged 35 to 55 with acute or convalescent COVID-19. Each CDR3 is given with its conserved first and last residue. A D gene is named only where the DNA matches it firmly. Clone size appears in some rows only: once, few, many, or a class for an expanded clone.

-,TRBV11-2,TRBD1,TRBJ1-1,CASSLDFGQDDEAFF,TGTGCCAGCAGCTTAGATTTCGGACAGGATGATGAAGCTTTCTTT
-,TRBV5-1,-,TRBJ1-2,CASSLNFPPYGYTF,TGCGCCAGCAGCTTGAACTTTCCTCCTTATGGCTACACCTTC
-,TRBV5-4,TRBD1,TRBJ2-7,CASSGRDSYEQYF,TGTGCCAGCAGCGGCCGGGACAGCTACGAGCAGTACTTC
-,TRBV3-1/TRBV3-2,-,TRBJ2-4,CASSPRGSGNIQYF,TGTGCCAGCAGCCCGAGGGGGTCGGGGAACATTCAGTACTTC
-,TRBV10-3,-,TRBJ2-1,CATQLGQNYNEQFF,TGTGCCACACAACTAGGACAGAACTACAATGAGCAGTTCTTC
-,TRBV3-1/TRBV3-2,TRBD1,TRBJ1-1,CASSDRGLNTEAFF,TGTGCCAGCAGCGACAGGGGGCTAAACACTGAAGCTTTCTTT
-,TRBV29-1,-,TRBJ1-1,CSGRTTYTEAFF,TGCAGCGGCCGGACAACCTACACTGAAGCTTTCTTT
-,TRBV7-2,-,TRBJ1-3,CASSLFQASGNTIYF,TGTGCCAGCAGCTTATTTCAGGCTTCTGGAAACACCATATATTTT
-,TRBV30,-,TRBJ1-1,CAWGSRQALMKAFF,TGTGCCTGGGGTTCCAGACAGGCGCTGATGAAAGCTTTCTTT
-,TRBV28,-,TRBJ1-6,CASKRGADNSPLHF,TGTGCCAGCAAACGGGGAGCAGACAATTCACCCCTCCACTTT
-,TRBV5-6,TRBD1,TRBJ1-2,CASSLGQGNGYTF,TGTGCCAGCAGCTTGGGACAGGGGAATGGCTACACCTTC
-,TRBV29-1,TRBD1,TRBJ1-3,CSVEGQGENTIYF,TGCAGCGTCGAGGGACAGGGGGAAAACACCATATATTTT
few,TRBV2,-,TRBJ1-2,CASSVRQYYGYTF,TGTGCCAGCAGTGTAAGACAGTACTATGGCTACACCTTC
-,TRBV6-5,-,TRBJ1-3,CASGHSSGNTIYF,TGTGCTTCTGGACATAGCTCTGGAAACACCATATATTTT
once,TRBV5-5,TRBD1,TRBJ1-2,CASSLGQGNYGYTF,TGTGCCAGCAGCTTGGGACAGGGTAACTATGGCTACACCTTC
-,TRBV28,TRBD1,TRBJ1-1,CASSLRGRGQGYTEAFF,TGTGCCAGCAGTTTGCGCGGGAGGGGGCAGGGGTACACTGAAGCTTTCTTT
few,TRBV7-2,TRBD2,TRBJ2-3,CASSKVGTSGVGNTQYF,TGTGCCAGCAGCAAAGTAGGGACTAGCGGGGTGGGAAATACGCAGTATTTT
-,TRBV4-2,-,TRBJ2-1,CASSQDEAGRNDEQFF,TGTGCCAGCAGCCAAGATGAGGCGGGGCGCAACGATGAGCAGTTCTTC
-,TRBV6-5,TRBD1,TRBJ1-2,CASSPTGQPYGYTF,TGTGCCAGCAGTCCCACGGGACAGCCTTATGGCTACACCTTC
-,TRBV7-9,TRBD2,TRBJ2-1,CASSSIGTSQDNEQFF,TGTGCCAGCAGCTCGATCGGGACTAGTCAGGACAATGAGCAGTTCTTC
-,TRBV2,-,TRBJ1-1,CASTRDKPYTEAFF,TGTGCCAGCACCAGGGACAAACCCTACACTGAAGCTTTCTTT
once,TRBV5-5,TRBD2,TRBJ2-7,CASSPRTSEAEQYF,TGTGCCAGCAGCCCCAGGACTAGCGAGGCCGAGCAGTACTTC
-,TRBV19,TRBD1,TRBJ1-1,CATMDRANTEAFF,TGTGCCACCATGGACAGGGCGAACACTGAAGCTTTCTTT
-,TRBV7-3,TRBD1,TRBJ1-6,CASSLLGTGNSPLHF,TGTGCCAGCAGCTTACTTGGGACAGGGAATTCACCCCTCCACTTT
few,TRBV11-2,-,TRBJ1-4,CASSLNRLTEKLFF,TGTGCCAGCAGCTTAAACAGGCTAACTGAAAAACTGTTTTTT
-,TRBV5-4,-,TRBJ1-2,CASKKSPEGYGYTF,TGTGCCAGCAAAAAGTCACCTGAGGGCTATGGCTACACCTTC
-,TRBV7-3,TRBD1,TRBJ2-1,CASSLAGGRDNEQFF,TGTGCCAGCAGCCTAGCAGGGGGCCGGGACAATGAGCAGTTCTTC
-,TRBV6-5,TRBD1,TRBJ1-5,CASSPRDRGTAQHF,TGTGCCAGCAGTCCCCGGGACAGGGGCACGGCCCAGCATTTT
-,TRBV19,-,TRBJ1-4,CASSIVARVDEKLFF,TGTGCCAGTAGTATAGTCGCCAGGGTAGACGAAAAACTGTTTTTT
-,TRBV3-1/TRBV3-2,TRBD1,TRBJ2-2,CASSRQGGNTGELFF,TGTGCCAGCAGCCGACAGGGGGGGAACACCGGGGAGCTGTTTTTT
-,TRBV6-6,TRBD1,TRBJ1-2,CASSQDRTSGGYTF,TGTGCCAGCAGTCAGGACAGGACCTCTGGCGGCTACACCTTC
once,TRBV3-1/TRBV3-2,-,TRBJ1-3,CASSPWANPSGNTIYF,TGTGCCAGCAGCCCCTGGGCCAATCCCTCTGGAAACACCATATATTTT
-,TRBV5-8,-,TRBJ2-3,CASSYGQLSTDTQYF,TGTGCCAGCAGCTACGGACAACTTAGCACAGATACGCAGTATTTT
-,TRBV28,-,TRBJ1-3,CASNSAGGNTIYF,TGTGCCAGCAATTCGGCAGGAGGAAACACCATATATTTT
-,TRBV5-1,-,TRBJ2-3,CASSLATGSRTDTQYF,TGCGCCAGCAGCTTGGCCACGGGGTCCCGCACAGATACGCAGTATTTT
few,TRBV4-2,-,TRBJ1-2,CASSQKEGGYTF,TGTGCCAGCAGCCAAAAAGAGGGTGGCTACACCTTC
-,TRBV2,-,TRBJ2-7,CASSELGQGYYEQYF,TGTGCCAGCAGTGAATTGGGGCAGGGCTACTACGAGCAGTACTTC
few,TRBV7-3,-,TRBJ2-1,CASSVSPGNNEQFF,TGTGCCAGCAGCGTATCTCCCGGTAACAATGAGCAGTTCTTC
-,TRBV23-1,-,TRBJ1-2,CASSQWTFYGYTF,TGCGCCAGCAGTCAATGGACATTCTATGGCTACACCTTC
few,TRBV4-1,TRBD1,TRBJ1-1,CASSQDQIGGQGMMNTEAFF,TGCGCCAGCAGCCAAGATCAAATAGGGGGACAGGGGATGATGAACACTGAAGCTTTCTTT
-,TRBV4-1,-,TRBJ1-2,CASSQAPDTFYGYTF,TGCGCCAGCAGCCAAGCTCCGGACACTTTCTATGGCTACACCTTC
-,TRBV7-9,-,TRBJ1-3,CASSSLGGSGNTIYF,TGTGCCAGCAGCTCCCTTGGCGGCTCTGGAAACACCATATATTTT
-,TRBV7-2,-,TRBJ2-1,CASSLGPGYNEQFF,TGTGCCAGCAGCTTAGGGCCAGGATACAATGAGCAGTTCTTC
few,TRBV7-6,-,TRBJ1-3,CASSLSTSSSGNTIYF,TGTGCCAGCAGCTTGTCAACGTCGAGCTCTGGAAACACCATATATTTT
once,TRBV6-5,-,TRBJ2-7,CASTPGSGRGYEQYF,TGTGCCAGCACTCCTGGGTCAGGTAGAGGGTACGAGCAGTACTTC
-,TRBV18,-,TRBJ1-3,CASSPAATSGNTIYF,TGTGCCAGCTCACCAGCGGCAACCTCTGGAAACACCATATATTTT
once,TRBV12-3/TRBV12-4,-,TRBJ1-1,CASSPGLEAFF,TGTGCCAGCAGCCCGGGTCTTGAAGCTTTCTTT
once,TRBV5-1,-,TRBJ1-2,CASSFGIFYGYTF,TGCGCCAGCAGCTTCGGGATCTTCTATGGCTACACCTTC
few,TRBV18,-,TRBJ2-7,CASSPTEINEQYF,TGTGCCAGCTCACCAACGGAGATAAACGAGCAGTACTTC
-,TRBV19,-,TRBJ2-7,CASRDLGCFYEQYF,TGTGCCAGTAGAGACCTCGGGTGTTTCTACGAGCAGTACTTC
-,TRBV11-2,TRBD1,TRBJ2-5,CASSLGTGQQETQYF,TGTGCCAGCAGCTTGGGGACAGGGCAGCAAGAGACCCAGTACTTC
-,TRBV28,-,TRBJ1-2,CATLRDTSYGYTF,TGTGCCACCCTTAGAGACACCTCCTATGGCTACACCTTC
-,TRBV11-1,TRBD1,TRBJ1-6,CASSLGDRGNSPLHF,TGTGCCAGCAGCTTAGGAGACAGGGGTAATTCACCCCTCCACTTT